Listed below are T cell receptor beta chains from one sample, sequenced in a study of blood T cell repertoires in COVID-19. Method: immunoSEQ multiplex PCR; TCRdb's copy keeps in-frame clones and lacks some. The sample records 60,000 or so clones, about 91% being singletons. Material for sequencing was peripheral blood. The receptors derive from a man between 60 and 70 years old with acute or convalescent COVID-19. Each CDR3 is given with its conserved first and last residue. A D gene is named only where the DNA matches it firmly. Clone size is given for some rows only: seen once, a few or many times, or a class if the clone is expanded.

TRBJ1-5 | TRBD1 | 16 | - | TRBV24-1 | TGTGCCACCAGTGATCGTCGGGACAGCGGGAATCAGCCCCAGCATTTT | CATSDRRDSGNQPQHF
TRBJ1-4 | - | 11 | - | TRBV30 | TGTGCCTGGAGGCAGGCGGAAAAACTGTTTTTT | CAWRQAEKLFF
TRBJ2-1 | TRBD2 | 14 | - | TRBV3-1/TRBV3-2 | TGTGCCAGCAGCCGGACTAGCAGCTACAATGAGCAGTTCTTC | CASSRTSSYNEQFF
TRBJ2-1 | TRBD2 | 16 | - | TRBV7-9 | TGTGCCAGCAGCCCCAGACTAGCGGGCCTCTACAATGAGCAGTTCTTC | CASSPRLAGLYNEQFF
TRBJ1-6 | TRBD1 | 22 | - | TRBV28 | TGTGCCAGCAGCACAAAGCGCGGGGTCCAGGGACAGCGACTATCGTATAATTCACCCCTCCACTTT | CASSTKRGVQGQRLSYNSPLHF
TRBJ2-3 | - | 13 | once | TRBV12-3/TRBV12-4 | TGTGCCAGCAGTTGGGGGGTCGCAGATACGCAGTATTTT | CASSWGVADTQYF
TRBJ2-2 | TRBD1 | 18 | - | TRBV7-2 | TGTGCCAGCAGCCCCGGGACAGTAGTTGGGGGACAAACCGGGGAGCTGTTTTTT | CASSPGTVVGGQTGELFF
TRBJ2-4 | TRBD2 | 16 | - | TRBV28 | TGTGCCAGCATTAGGGGGGGACTAGCGGGAGGAGACATTCAGTACTTC | CASIRGGLAGGDIQYF
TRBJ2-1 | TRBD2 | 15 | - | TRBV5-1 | TGCGCCAGCAGCAGACTAGCGGGAGCCCACAATGAGCAGTTCTTC | CASSRLAGAHNEQFF
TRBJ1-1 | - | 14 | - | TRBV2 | TGTGCCAGCAGTGAAGGGGGCCGGAACACTGAAGCTTTCTTT | CASSEGGRNTEAFF
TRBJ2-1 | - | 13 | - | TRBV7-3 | TGTGCCAGCAGCCCATCGGGAGGACAGGAGCAGTTCTTC | CASSPSGGQEQFF
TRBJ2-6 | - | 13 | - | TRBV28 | TGTGCCAGCAGCAGGGATGGGGCCAACGTCCTGACTTTC | CASSRDGANVLTF
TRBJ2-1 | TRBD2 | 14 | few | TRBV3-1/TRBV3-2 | TGTGCCAGCAGCCAACGGCAAGGACTAGCTCAACGAGTCTTC | CASSQRQGLAQRVF
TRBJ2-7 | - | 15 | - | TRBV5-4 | TGTGCCAGCAGCTTGGTACCGGGACTCGCCTACGAGCAGTACTTC | CASSLVPGLAYEQYF
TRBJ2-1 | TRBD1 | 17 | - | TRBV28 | TGTGCCAGCAGTTCGGGACAGGGGACAAGCTCCTACAATGAGCAGTTCTTC | CASSSGQGTSSYNEQFF
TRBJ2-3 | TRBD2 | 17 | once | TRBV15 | TGTGCCACCAGCCTAGAGGGGACTAGCGGAGGCACAGATACGCAGTATTTT | CATSLEGTSGGTDTQYF
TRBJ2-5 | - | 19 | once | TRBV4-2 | TGTGCCAGCAGCCAAGCTTTAGGCGGGGCGGGTGGGCAACAAGAGACCCAGTACTTC | CASSQALGGAGGQQETQYF
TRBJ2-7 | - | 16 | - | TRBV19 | TGTGCCAGTAAGGACCCCGCAGGGGGACTAGTGGGCGAGCAGTACTTC | CASKDPAGGLVGEQYF
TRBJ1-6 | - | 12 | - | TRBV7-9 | TGTGCCAGCAGCGGGACTGATGGAACCCTCCACTTT | CASSGTDGTLHF
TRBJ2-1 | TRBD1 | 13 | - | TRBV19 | TGTGCCAGTAGTCCCGACAGGGACCCTGAGCAGTTCTTC | CASSPDRDPEQFF
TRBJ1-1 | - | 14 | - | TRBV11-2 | TGTGCCAGCAGCCCTGAGAACGAGTACACTGAAGCTTTCTTT | CASSPENEYTEAFF
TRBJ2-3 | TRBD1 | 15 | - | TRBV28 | TGTGCCAGCAGTTGGGACAGGCCGAGCACAGATACGCAGTATTTT | CASSWDRPSTDTQYF
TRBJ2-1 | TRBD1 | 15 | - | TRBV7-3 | TGTGCCAGCAGCTTAAGGGGACAGAACTACAATGAGCAGTTCTTC | CASSLRGQNYNEQFF
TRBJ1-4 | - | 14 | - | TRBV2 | TGTGCCAGCAGTAAGACAGGCAGTAATGAAAAACTGTTTTTT | CASSKTGSNEKLFF
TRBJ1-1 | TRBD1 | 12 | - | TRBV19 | TGTGCCAGTATCGGGACAGGGGGTCGGACTTTCTTT | CASIGTGGRTFF
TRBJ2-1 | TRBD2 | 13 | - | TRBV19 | TGTGCCAGTAGTATCTCGCGGGAGTATGAGCAGTTCTTC | CASSISREYEQFF
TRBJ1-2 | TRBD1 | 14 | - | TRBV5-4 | TGTGCCAACAGCACCCAGGACAGGGCCTATGGCTACACCTTC | CANSTQDRAYGYTF
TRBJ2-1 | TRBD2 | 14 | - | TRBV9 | TGTGCCAGCAGCGTAGGTTCCGGGGGGGATGAGCAGTTCTTC | CASSVGSGGDEQFF
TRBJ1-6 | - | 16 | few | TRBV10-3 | TGTGCCATCAGTGAGTCGAGTGGGGCTAATAATTCACCCCTCCACTTT | CAISESSGANNSPLHF
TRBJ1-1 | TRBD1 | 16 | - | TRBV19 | TGTGCCAGTACCCTACTACAGGGGGCTGGGAACACTGAAGCTTTCTTT | CASTLLQGAGNTEAFF
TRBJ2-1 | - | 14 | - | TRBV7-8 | TGTGCCAGCAGCATACCGGGACTGTACAATGAGCAGTTCTTC | CASSIPGLYNEQFF
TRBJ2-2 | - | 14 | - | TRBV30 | TGTGCCTGGAGTCGCGGGCCGAACACCGGGGAGCTGTTTTTT | CAWSRGPNTGELFF
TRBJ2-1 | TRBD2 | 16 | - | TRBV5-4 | TGTGCCAGCAGCTCGCGCCCCCGACTAGCATTCAATGAGCAGTTCTTC | CASSSRPRLAFNEQFF
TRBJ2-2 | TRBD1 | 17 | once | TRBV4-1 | TGCGCCAGCAGCCAAGGCCCCCGGACAGGCAACACCGGGGAGCTGTTTTTT | CASSQGPRTGNTGELFF
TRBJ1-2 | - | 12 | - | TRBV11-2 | TGTGCCACCTCTCCGGAGGGCTATGGCTACACCTTC | CATSPEGYGYTF
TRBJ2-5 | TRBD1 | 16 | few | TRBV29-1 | TGCAGCGTTACCAGGGGGAGGGACAGGGGGCAGGAGACCCAGTACTTC | CSVTRGRDRGQETQYF
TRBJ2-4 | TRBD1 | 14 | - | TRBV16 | TGTGCCAGCAGCCAGTCGACAGGGGGAAACATTCAGTACTTC | CASSQSTGGNIQYF
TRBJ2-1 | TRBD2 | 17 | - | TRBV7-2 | TGTGCCAGCAGCTTAGCGCTCATACTAGCGGCCCACAATGAGCAGTTCTTC | CASSLALILAAHNEQFF
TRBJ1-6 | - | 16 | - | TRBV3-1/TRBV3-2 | TGTGCCAGCAGCCACACCAGCGCCTCCTTGGATTCACCCCTCCACTTT | CASSHTSASLDSPLHF
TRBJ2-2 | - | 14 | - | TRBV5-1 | TGCGCCAGCCGCCAGGGCGGTAACACCGGGGAGCTGTTTTTT | CASRQGGNTGELFF
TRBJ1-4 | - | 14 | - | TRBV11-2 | TGTGCCAGCAGTCGGGAGTTCGGGAATGAAAAACTGTTTTTT | CASSREFGNEKLFF
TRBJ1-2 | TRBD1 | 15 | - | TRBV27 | TGTGCCAGCAGTTCCCCCTGGCAGGGGGACTATGGCTACACCTTC | CASSSPWQGDYGYTF